The clone carrying this T cell receptor beta chain was observed at least ten times. Its specificity is not known. One end of the junction does not line up with germline, which may come from a read error. Per germline, CDR1 MDHEN and CDR2 SYDVKM. This CDR3 spans 15 amino acids. This record belongs to a study of Graves' ophthalmopathy and Graves' hyperthyroidism. Investigators amplified TCR beta CDR3 regions from RNA transcripts. The library came from an HTBI-primed first-round RT-PCR and a second-round multiplex PCR. TCRdb re-called the multiplex PCR reads through MiXCR, storing one row per CDR3 protein. Of under 200,000 distinct CDR3 sequences detected, 30% to 45% appear once; the ten largest clones hold under 6.5%. Study conclusions and caveats: In blood appeared most of the expanded thyroid clonotypes whose frequency exceeded 0.001.

Each diagnosis was determined on the basis of clinical symptoms, serum thyroxine, TRAb, thyroid ultrasound and orbital computed tomography. The TCR originated in a woman aged 40 to 50 with Graves' ophthalmopathy. Sequencing input: peripheral blood. The rearrangement uses TRBV28 and TRBJ1-1; D remains ambiguous. CDR3 bases: TGTGCCAGCAGTTTATTTTCGCAAAGGAACACTGAAGCCTTCTTT. Translating it yields CASSLFSQRNTEAFF.